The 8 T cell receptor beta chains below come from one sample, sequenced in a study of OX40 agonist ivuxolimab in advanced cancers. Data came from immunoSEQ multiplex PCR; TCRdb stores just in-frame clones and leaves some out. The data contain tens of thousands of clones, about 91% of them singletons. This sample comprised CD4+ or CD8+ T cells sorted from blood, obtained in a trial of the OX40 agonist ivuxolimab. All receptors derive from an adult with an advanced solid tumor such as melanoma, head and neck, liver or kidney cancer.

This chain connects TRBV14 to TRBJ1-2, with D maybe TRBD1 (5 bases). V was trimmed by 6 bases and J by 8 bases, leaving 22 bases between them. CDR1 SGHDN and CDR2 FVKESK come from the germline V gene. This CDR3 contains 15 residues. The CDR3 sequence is CASRKGEEGVQGYTF. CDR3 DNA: TGTGCCAGCAGGAAAGGGGAAGAAGGCGTCCAAGGCTACACCTTC.

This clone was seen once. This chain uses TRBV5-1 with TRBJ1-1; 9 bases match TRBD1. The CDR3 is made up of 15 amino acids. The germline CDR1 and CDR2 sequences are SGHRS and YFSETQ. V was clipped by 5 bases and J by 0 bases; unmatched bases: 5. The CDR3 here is CASRGTGWVNTEAFF. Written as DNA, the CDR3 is TGCGCCAGCAGGGGGACAGGGTGGGTGAACACTGAAGCTTTCTTT.

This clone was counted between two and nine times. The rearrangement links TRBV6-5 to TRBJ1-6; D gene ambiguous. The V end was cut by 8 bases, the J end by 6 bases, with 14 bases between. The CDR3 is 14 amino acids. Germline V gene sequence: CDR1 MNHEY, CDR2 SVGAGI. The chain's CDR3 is CASWPPGRNSPLHF. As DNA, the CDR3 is TGTGCCAGCTGGCCACCAGGACGTAATTCACCCCTCCACTTT.

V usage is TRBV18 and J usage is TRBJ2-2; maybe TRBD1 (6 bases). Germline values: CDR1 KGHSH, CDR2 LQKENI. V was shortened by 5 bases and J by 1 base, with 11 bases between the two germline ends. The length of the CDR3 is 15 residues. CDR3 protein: CASSTGTKNTGELFF. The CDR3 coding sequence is TGTGCCAGCTCAACCGGGACAAAGAACACCGGGGAGCTGTTTTTT. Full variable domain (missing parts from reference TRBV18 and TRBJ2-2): NAGVMQNPRHLVRRRGQEARLRCSPMKGHSHVYWYRQLPEEGLKFMVYLQKENIIDESGMPKERFSAEFPKEGPSILRIQQVVRGDSAAYFCASSTGTKNTGELFFGEGSRLTVL.

In DNA form, the CDR3 reads TGTGCCTGGAGTCTGGGATTGGTGAGCTCCTATAATTCACCCCTCCACTTT. Residues: CAWSLGLVSSYNSPLHF. The rearrangement joins TRBV30 to TRBJ1-6; no clear D gene. Trimming cost V 2 bases and J 0 bases, with 14 bases left between them. CDR1 and CDR2 (germline): GTSNPN, SVGIG (reference sequence). CDR3 length: 17 amino acids.

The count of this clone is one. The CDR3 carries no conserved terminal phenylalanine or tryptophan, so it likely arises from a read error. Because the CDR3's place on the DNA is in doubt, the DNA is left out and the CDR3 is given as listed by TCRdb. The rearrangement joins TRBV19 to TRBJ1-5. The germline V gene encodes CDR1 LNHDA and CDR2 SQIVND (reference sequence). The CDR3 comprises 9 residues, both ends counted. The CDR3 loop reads CASSIHARH.

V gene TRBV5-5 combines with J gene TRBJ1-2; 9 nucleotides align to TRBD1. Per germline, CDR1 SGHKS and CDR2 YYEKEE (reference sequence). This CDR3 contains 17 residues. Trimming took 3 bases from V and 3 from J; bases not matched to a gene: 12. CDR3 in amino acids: CASSSATGGVGDYGYTF. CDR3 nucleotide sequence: TGTGCCAGCAGCTCGGCAACAGGGGGCGTTGGCGACTATGGCTACACCTTC.

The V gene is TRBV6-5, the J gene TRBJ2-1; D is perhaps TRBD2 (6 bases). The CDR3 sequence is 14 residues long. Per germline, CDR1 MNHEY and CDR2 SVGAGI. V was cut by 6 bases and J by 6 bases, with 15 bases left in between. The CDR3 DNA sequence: TGTGCCAGCAGCCCCCTTTTCGGGGGCAATGAGCAGTTCTTC. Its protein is CASSPLFGGNEQFF.